This T cell receptor (beta chain) was documented in a study of regulatory T cells in long-lasting Graves disease (dated by TCRdb to the early 2020s). About the investigation overall: Newly diagnosed Graves' disease patients had taken antithyroid drugs for less than 3 months. This study used TCR sequencing and RNA sequencing of peripheral blood to compare persistent Graves' disease patients against newly diagnosed Graves' disease patients. The study was conducted in China and was registered as a clinical trial. A total of roughly 35 samples were covered by TCR sequencing, comprising approximately 13 persistent and 20 or so newly diagnosed Graves' disease patients. General study outcomes and caveats: Persistent disease showed preferential use of TRBV28, TRBJ1-2 and TRBJ2-5, whereas newly diagnosed disease favored TRBV20-1 and TRBJ2-1. Persistent Graves' disease patients showed lower TCR Shannon entropy and fewer highly expanded clones than newly diagnosed patients, suggesting clonal expansion. Peripheral blood alone was examined, since thyroid tissue, which constituted the primary lesion, could not be accessed. The authors acknowledged the small sample size as a limitation that may reduce accuracy. Sequencing and analysis were limited to the TCR beta chain. More public clonotypes were shared among persistent patients (2,741) than among newly diagnosed patients (roughly 960).

This clonotype was recorded at least ten times. Its recognized antigen is unknown. No base-level quality is on record; no much larger clone is a single base apart. Including cysteine and phenylalanine, the CDR3 has 14 amino acids. Only CDR3 DNA remains: 42 bases, in frame from the first base. CDR1 and CDR2, per the germline V gene (reference sequence), are SEHNR and FQNEAQ. V and J are truncated by 5 bases and 12 bases respectively, leaving an intervening sequence of 20 bases. The time point label here, explained by the study, means: newly diagnosed GD, antithyroid drugs for less than 3 months. For both TCR sequencing and RNA sequencing, RNA was extracted from PBMCs in TRIzol. Graves' disease was diagnosed according to American Thyroid Association guidelines. Patients for the study were recruited at an endocrinology department in Xi'an, China. From each patient, approximately 9.9 milliliters of peripheral blood was collected into an EDTA anticoagulant tube. PBMCs were isolated by Ficoll Paque Plus density gradient separation without further T cell sorting. An Agilent 2100 Bioanalyzer and agarose gel were used to check RNA quality, and a NanoDrop 2000 was used to measure RNA concentration.

Libraries were built with multiplex PCR. The listed sequencing device is Illumina HiSeq 4000. To build TCR beta libraries, CDR3 regions were amplified by Arm-PCR using iRepertoire HTBI primers. Before sequencing, the PCR products went through gel purification. The paper's data handling went like this. Gene usage analysis of CDR3 amino acid clonotypes relied on the 62 TRBV and 14 TRBJ segments identified across samples. COPE and FqMerger were used to merge filtered high-quality paired reads into contigs. BLAST was used to align contigs to the IMGT TRBV, TRBD and TRBJ reference genes, and CDR3 was defined following IMGT. Clonotypes above 0.1% frequency were classified as highly expanded clones. Shannon entropy served as the measure of repertoire diversity, while the Gini coefficient captured V-J evenness. Public clonotypes were defined as clonotypes shared by more than one individual. The public sequencing data were trimmed at Q25 with fastp and processed into clonotypes with MiXCR by TCRdb, which kept only in-frame beta chains. Rows are combined by CDR3 protein, so each entry shows the most common genes and DNA. These V and J calls rely on TCRdb rather than the paper's analysis. This sample has hundreds of thousands of distinct CDR3 sequences in its table, and approximately 15% of those were observed once. The top ten hold approximately 20% of the sample.

The same sample was also used in a study of T cells in Graves' hyperthyroidism and ophthalmopathy. The second paper states: A patient counted as having stable Graves' hyperthyroidism if no progression to ophthalmopathy occurred over 18 months of follow-up. Hyperthyroidism patients were newly diagnosed, with disease duration under 2 months, and aged 18 to 65 years. Patients with uncontrolled infections, other autoimmune diseases, pregnancy or lactation were excluded. Diagnoses relied on clinical symptoms, serum thyroxine and TRAb, thyroid ultrasound and orbital computed tomography. The TCR CDR3 was subjected to a first round of RT-PCR using the HTBI primer set and the Qiagen OneStep RT-PCR kit. Most expanded thyroid clonotypes (frequency above 0.001) were also detected in blood, suggesting blood repertoires may reflect thyroid immune responses. A 13 V-J signature model separated ophthalmopathy from stable hyperthyroidism, with just over 85% sensitivity and just under 84% specificity in cross-validation and 80%/75% in testing. During validation, the model predicted progression to ophthalmopathy a median of around 7 months ahead of onset, with approximately 70% sensitivity and roughly 72% specificity. To identify TCR V-J signatures that set the groups apart, the researchers used a discovery cohort of 100 patients, made up of 40 to 45 with Graves' ophthalmopathy and about 55 with stable Graves' hyperthyroidism. Prospective prediction of ophthalmopathy was tested in an independent validation cohort consisting of roughly 19 hyperthyroidism patients and some 15 patients who later progressed to ophthalmopathy. The roughly 100 discovery patients were divided at random into training and test sets in a 7:3 ratio. Thyroid tissue and blood T-cell repertoires from roughly 6 Graves' hyperthyroidism patients were also compared in the study. Once sampling was done, hyperthyroidism patients were given methimazole at a starting dose of 30 mg daily, whereas ophthalmopathy patients were given high-dose intravenous methylprednisolone. The libraries were constructed in a second round of multiplex PCR and then size-selected and purified. The libraries were sequenced on an Illumina HiSeq2000 using paired-end 100 bp reads. Raw data were processed with SOAPnuke, discarding reads with adapters, uncalled bases, mean Phred below 15, or no exact constant-primer or identifier match. High-quality paired reads were merged with COPE v1.2.5, and unique nucleotide sequences were defined as clonotypes. MiTCR v1.1 was used to align the clonotypes against IMGT TRBV, TRBD and TRBJ reference segments. Analysis was restricted to V-J combinations with a frequency above 0.0001, which covered 99% to 99.2% of repertoires. A TCS score was defined as the ratio between F50 (clonal expansion) and ExV (chaos), using BLOSUM62-based TCRdist between CDR3 peptides within each V-J. Welch's t-statistics and random forest reduced 500 to 550 V-J features to fewer than 15, which were used in a naive Bayes classifier (R e1071). No statistical method was used to set the sample size in advance, and investigators knew the group allocation. The paper describes TCR Vbeta CDR3 sequencing of around 130 peripheral blood samples, made up of 43 ophthalmopathy patients, 70 to 75 hyperthyroidism patients and 17 progressor patients.

The receptor's source is a woman between 25 and 40 years old with Graves disease. Donor details come from another sample of the same person, matched by shared clones. Sequences were derived from peripheral blood mononuclear cells (PBMCs), sampled at new diagnosis, from a patient treated with antithyroid drugs. The V gene is TRBV7-9 and the J gene is TRBJ2-1; perhaps TRBD2 is the D gene, with 7 bases matching. The CDR3 is CASSREGEGGRQFF. The base sequence is TGTGCCAGCAGCCGAGAGGGGGAGGGGGGTCGGCAGTTCTTC.